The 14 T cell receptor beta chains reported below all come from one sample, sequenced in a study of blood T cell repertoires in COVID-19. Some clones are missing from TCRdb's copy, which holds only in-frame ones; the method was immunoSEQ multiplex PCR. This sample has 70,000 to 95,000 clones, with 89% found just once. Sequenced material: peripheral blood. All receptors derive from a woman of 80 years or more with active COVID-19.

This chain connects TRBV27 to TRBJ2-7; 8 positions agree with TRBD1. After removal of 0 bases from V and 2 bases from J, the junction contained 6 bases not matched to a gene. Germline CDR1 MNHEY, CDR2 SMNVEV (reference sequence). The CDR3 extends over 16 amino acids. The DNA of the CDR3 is TGTGCCAGCAGTTTATCCCCAGGGGGCCAAACCTACGAGCAGTACTTC. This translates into CASSLSPGGQTYEQYF.

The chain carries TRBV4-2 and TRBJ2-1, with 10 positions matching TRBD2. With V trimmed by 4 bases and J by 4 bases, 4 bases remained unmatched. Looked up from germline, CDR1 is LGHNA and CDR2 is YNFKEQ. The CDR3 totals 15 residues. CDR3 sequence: CASSLAGGLYNEQFF. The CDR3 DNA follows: TGTGCCAGCAGCCTAGCGGGAGGACTTTACAATGAGCAGTTCTTC.

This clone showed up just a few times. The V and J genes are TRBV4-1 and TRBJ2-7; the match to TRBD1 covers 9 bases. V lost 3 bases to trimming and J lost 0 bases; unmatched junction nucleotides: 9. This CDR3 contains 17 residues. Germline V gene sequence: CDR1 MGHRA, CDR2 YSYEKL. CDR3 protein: CASSQTSGTGTSYEQYF. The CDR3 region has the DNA TGCGCCAGCAGCCAGACTTCCGGGACAGGGACCTCCTACGAGCAGTACTTC.

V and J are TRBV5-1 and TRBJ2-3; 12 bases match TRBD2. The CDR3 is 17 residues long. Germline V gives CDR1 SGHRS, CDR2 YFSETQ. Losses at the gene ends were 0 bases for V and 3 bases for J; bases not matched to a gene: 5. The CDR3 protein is CASSLVASGRGTDTQYF. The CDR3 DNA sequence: TGCGCCAGCAGCTTGGTTGCTAGCGGGAGGGGGACAGATACGCAGTATTTT. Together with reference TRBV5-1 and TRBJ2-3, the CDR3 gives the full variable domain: KAGVTQTPRYLIKTRGQQVTLSCSPISGHRSVSWYQQTPGQGLQFLFEYFSETQRNKGNFPGRFSGRQFSNSRSEMNVSTLELGDSALYLCASSLVASGRGTDTQYFGPGTRLTVL.

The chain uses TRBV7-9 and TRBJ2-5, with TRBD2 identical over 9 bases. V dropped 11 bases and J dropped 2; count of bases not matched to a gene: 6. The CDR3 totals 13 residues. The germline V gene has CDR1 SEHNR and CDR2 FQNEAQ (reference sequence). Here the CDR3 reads CASESGRQETQYF. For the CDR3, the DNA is TGTGCCTCGGAAAGCGGGAGGCAAGAGACCCAGTACTTC.

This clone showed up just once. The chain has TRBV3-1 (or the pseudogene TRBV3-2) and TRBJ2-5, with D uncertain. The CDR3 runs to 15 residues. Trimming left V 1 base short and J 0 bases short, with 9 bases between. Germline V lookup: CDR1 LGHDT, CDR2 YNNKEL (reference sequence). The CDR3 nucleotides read TGTGCCAGCAGCCAAGCTCAACGGTACCAAGAGACCCAGTACTTC. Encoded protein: CASSQAQRYQETQYF.

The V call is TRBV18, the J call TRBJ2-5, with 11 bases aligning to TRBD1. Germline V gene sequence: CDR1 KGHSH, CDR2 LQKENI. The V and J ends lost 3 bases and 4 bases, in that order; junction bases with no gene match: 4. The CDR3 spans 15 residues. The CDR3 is CASSPSGTGGETQYF. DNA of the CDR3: TGTGCCAGCTCACCGTCCGGGACAGGGGGAGAGACCCAGTACTTC.

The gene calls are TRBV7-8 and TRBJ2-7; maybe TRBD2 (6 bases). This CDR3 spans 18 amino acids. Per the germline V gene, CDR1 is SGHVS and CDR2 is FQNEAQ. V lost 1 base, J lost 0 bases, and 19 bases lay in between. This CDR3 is CASSLDVAWTISSYEQYF. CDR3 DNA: TGTGCCAGCAGCTTAGATGTCGCTTGGACTATATCCTCCTACGAGCAGTACTTC.

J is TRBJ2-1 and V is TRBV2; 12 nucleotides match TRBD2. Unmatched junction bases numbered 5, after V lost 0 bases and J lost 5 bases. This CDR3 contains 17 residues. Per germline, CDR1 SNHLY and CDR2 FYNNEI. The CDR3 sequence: CASSEATLAGGNNEQFF. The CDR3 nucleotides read TGTGCCAGCAGTGAAGCCACACTAGCGGGAGGCAACAATGAGCAGTTCTTC.

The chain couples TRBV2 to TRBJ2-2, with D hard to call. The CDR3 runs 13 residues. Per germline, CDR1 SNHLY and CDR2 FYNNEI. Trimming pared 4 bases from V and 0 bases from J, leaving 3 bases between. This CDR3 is CASSVANTGELFF. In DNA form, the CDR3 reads TGTGCCAGCAGTGTAGCGAACACCGGGGAGCTGTTTTTT.

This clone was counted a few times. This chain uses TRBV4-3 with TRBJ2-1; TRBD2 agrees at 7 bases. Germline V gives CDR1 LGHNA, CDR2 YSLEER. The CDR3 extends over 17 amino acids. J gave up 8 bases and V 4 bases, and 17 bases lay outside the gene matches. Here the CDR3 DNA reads TGCGCCAGCAGCCCCCTCGGCCTGCAAGCGGGAACGTATGAGCAGTTCTTC. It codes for CASSPLGLQAGTYEQFF.

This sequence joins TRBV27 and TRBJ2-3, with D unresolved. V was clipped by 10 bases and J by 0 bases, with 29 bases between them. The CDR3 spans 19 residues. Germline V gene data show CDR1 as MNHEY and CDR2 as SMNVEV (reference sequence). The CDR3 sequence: CAIPRRSIGQDTSTDTQYF. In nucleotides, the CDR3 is TGTGCCATACCCCGTAGGTCCATAGGCCAGGATACTAGCACAGATACGCAGTATTTT.

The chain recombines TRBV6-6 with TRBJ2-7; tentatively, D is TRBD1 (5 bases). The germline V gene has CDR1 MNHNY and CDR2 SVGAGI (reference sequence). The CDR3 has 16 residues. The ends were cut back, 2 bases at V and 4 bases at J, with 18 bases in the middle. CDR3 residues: CASSYGAASGRYEQYF. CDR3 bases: TGTGCCAGCAGTTACGGGGCGGCCTCGGGCCGTTACGAGCAGTACTTC.

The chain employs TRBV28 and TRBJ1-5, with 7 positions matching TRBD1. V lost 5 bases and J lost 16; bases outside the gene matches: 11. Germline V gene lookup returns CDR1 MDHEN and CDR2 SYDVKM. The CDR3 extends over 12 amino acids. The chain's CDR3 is CASSVGTVGGHF. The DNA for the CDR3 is TGTGCCAGCAGTGTAGGGACAGTGGGGGGACATTTT. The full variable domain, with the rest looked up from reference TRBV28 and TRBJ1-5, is DVKVTQSSRYLVKRTGEKVFLECVQDMDHENMFWYRQDPGLGLRLIYFSYDVKMKEKGDIPEGYSVSREKKERFSLILESASTNQTSMYLCASSVGTVGGHFGDGTRLSIL.